The T cell receptor (beta chain) described here comes from a study of blood T cell repertoires in COVID-19. Looking at the study overall: The United States, Italy and Spain provided the acute and convalescent COVID-19 samples. The analysed material was cDNA or gDNA that came from T cells, B-cell-depleted T cells, or PBMCs.

The assay was immunoSEQ multiplex PCR, and TCRdb's table has in-frame clones only and misses some. The sample includes 250,000 or so clones, roughly 87% of them seen just once. CDR3 length equals 11 residues. V was cut by 8 bases and J by 2 bases, with 7 bases left in between. Germline CDR1 is WNHNN and CDR2 is SYGVQD (reference sequence). The clonotype originates from a woman aged 40 to 50 who had recovered from COVID-19. The rearrangement joins TRBV10-1 to TRBJ2-7; D may be TRBD2 (5 bases). The sequenced sample was peripheral blood. The CDR3 loop reads CASGSAYEQYF. DNA for the CDR3: TGCGCCAGCGGGAGCGCCTACGAGCAGTACTTC.